These T cell receptor beta chains were read from a single sample in a study of blood T cell repertoires in COVID-19. TCRdb keeps only in-frame clones here, not all; method: immunoSEQ multiplex PCR. The table has around 120,000 clones, 88% seen once. Sequencing was performed on peripheral blood. The source is a woman aged 50 to 60 with active or convalescent COVID-19. The CDR3 runs from the conserved cysteine through the conserved F or W.

>TRBV19|TRBJ2-7
CASSTRQGTGVEQYF
>TRBV28|TRBJ2-3
CASQGQNTDTQYF
>TRBV3-1/TRBV3-2|TRBJ2-3
CASTVRPSGDWNTQYF
>TRBV30|TRBJ2-3
CASPGTSGDTQYF
>TRBV18|TRBJ2-7
CASSPRGGTRYEQYF
>TRBV12-3/TRBV12-4|TRBJ1-2
CASSRGTTYGYTF
>TRBV24-1|TRBJ1-5
CATSDGGPSNQPQHF
>TRBV19|TRBJ1-4
CASSIPGLSNEKLFF
>TRBV9|TRBJ1-1
CASSVGRQVNTEAFF
>TRBV24-1|TRBJ2-1
CATSESRRLAGRIHEQFF
>TRBV28|TRBJ1-5
CASSLTGGSQPQHF
>TRBV2|TRBJ2-3
CASKLEGTDTQYF
>TRBV20-1|TRBJ1-6
CSASKQGKVNSPLHF
>TRBV4-1|TRBJ2-7
CASSQPGSEQYF
>TRBV6-1|TRBJ2-5
CASSDHGWHAQETQYF
>TRBV18|TRBJ2-7
CASSKGTGSDEQYF
>TRBV5-4|TRBJ2-3
CASSLRTSGTDTQYF
>TRBV3-1/TRBV3-2|TRBJ1-1
CASSQDGGTEAFF
>TRBV4-1|TRBJ2-7
CASSQDRREGLYEQYF
>TRBV3-1/TRBV3-2|TRBJ1-1
CASSLDRDTEAFF
>TRBV5-1|TRBJ1-1
CASSVGPSDTGITEAFF
>TRBV2|TRBJ2-7
CASRATGGVGTYEQYF
>TRBV6-4|TRBJ2-7
CASSARSDSYEQYF
>TRBV7-2|TRBJ2-7
CASSQGYYEQYF
>TRBV27|TRBJ1-1
CASSLLTGAETEAFF
>TRBV5-4|TRBJ2-7
CASSPRTSGSYEQYF
>TRBV12-5|TRBJ1-6
CASGLSTGPGYSSPLHF
>TRBV10-3|TRBJ2-1
CAISDVSGRTSEHNEQFF
>TRBV2|TRBJ1-2
CASSDSGQEYTF
>TRBV6-5|TRBJ2-5
CASSYGDGETQYF
>TRBV4-1|TRBJ2-1
CASSTSYKGNEQFF
>TRBV4-3|TRBJ1-4
CASSQGDRANEKLFF
>TRBV7-9|TRBJ2-4
CASSPVLLRGKDIQYF
>TRBV5-4|TRBJ2-5
CASSDPRRAETQYF
>TRBV2|TRBJ2-7
CASSRSKPASRRGEQYF
>TRBV7-8|TRBJ2-1
CASSLSYRGGQFF
>TRBV6-1|TRBJ1-2
CASSEEGTVYGYTF
>TRBV4-2|TRBJ2-5
CASSARFLEETQYF
>TRBV7-2|TRBJ2-7
CASSLGSSGRSEQYF
>TRBV7-2|TRBJ2-3
CASSLAAGGSYIDTQYF
>TRBV7-2|TRBJ2-2
CASSPGPYTGELFF
>TRBV18|TRBJ1-2
CASSSLLTGGFDGYTF
>TRBV5-1|TRBJ1-3
CASTGSSGNTIYF
>TRBV2|TRBJ1-4
CASRGQSSSEKLFF
>TRBV29-1|TRBJ2-2
CSIGTGGYGGELFF
>TRBV12-3/TRBV12-4|TRBJ1-6
CASSSGWNSPLHF
>TRBV7-2|TRBJ2-7
CASSPSGYEQYF
>TRBV29-1|TRBJ2-1
CSVQGLAGGLNYNEQFF
>TRBV7-2|TRBJ2-7
CASSPLTEYEQYF
>TRBV6-6|TRBJ2-1
CASRLEGGEQFF
>TRBV28|TRBJ2-5
CASRGLFDPYITGQETQYF
>TRBV11-1|TRBJ2-2
CASSLQGAGTGELFF
>TRBV5-4|TRBJ2-2
CARSLWGGRAPGAGELFF
>TRBV7-2|TRBJ2-1
CASSLGDRGHNEQFF
>TRBV5-6|TRBJ1-1
CASSFAGTGHMNTEAFF
>TRBV4-3|TRBJ2-1
CASSQDTPGNEQFF
>TRBV10-3|TRBJ1-1
CAISGQGVSEAFF
>TRBV25-1|TRBJ2-5
CASKGTRFQETQYF
>TRBV3-1/TRBV3-2|TRBJ2-7
CASSQDRQSSSYEQYF